This passage covers 22 T cell receptor beta chains from one sample sequenced in a study of T cell responses to AZD1222 COVID-19 vaccine. Sequencing was performed with immunoSEQ multiplex PCR; in TCRdb, only in-frame clones are kept and a portion is missing. The sample lists approximately 150,000 clones; approximately 95% were seen once. Sequencing was performed on peripheral blood, taken on day 0 of MenACWY control vaccination. The receptors were gathered from an adult in good health.

The chain couples TRBV2 to TRBJ2-2, with 8 bases aligning to TRBD1. Germline-derived CDR1 and CDR2 are SNHLY and FYNNEI. CDR3 length: 15 amino acids. The V segment lost 7 bases and the J segment 6 bases; nucleotides outside the gene matches: 10. The CDR3 is CASTPGQVNSGELFF. The CDR3 nucleotides are TGTGCCAGCACCCCGGGACAGGTTAACTCCGGGGAGCTGTTTTTT.

The chain recombines TRBV19 with TRBJ1-5, with 8 bases matching TRBD1. The V and J ends lost 7 bases and 4 bases, in that order; junction bases with no gene match: 18. The germline V gene has CDR1 LNHDA and CDR2 SQIVND (reference sequence). This CDR3 contains 18 residues. Here the CDR3 DNA reads TGTGCCAGTACCACCAGCCTCAGACAGGGGCGGGGGAATCAGCCCCAGCATTTT. Its translation: CASTTSLRQGRGNQPQHF.

The chain uses TRBV2 and TRBJ2-1; 9 nucleotides agree with TRBD1. The V gene end was trimmed by 4 bases and the J gene end by 8 bases; junction bases not matched to a gene: 9. Germline lookup yields CDR1 SNHLY and CDR2 FYNNEI. The CDR3 covers 15 residues. In nucleotides, the CDR3 is TGTGCCAGCAGTGGACAGGGGGGGCGCCTGGATGAGCAGTTCTTC. Translated: CASSGQGGRLDEQFF.

The chain recombines TRBV2 with TRBJ1-2; D is unresolved. The CDR3 extends over 13 amino acids. The ends were cut back, 3 bases at V and 4 bases at J, with 9 bases in the middle. Per the germline V gene, CDR1 is SNHLY and CDR2 is FYNNEI. CDR3 DNA: TGTGCCAGCAGTGAGGACTCCGGCTATGGCTACACCTTC. Translated: CASSEDSGYGYTF. The variable domain in full, completed from reference TRBV2 and TRBJ1-2, reads EPEVTQTPSHQVTQMGQEVILRCVPISNHLYFYWYRQILGQKVEFLVSFYNNEISEKSEIFDDQFSVERPDGSNFTLKIRSTKLEDSAMYFCASSEDSGYGYTFGSGTRLTVV.

V is TRBV19 and J is TRBJ1-5; the D is unclear. V was cut by 3 bases and J by 3 bases, with 6 bases left in between. The CDR3 runs to 13 residues. CDR1 is LNHDA, CDR2 SQIVND, per germline (reference sequence). CDR3 residues: CASSIGFNQPQHF. CDR3 DNA sequence: TGTGCCAGTAGTATTGGCTTCAATCAGCCCCAGCATTTT.

This clone showed up just once. The genes are TRBV4-3 and TRBJ2-7; the D gene is possibly TRBD2 (5 bases). Trimming removed 1 base at V and 2 bases at J, with 12 bases between. The CDR3 has 15 residues. CDR1 is LGHNA, CDR2 YSLEER, per germline. CDR3: CASSQGFGGAYEQYF. The CDR3 DNA is TGCGCCAGCAGCCAAGGGTTTGGAGGAGCCTACGAGCAGTACTTC.

The chain is built from TRBV6-5 and TRBJ1-1; unclear D gene. Germline CDR1 is MNHEY and CDR2 is SVGAGI. V was cut by 2 bases and J by 1 base, with 11 bases left in between. The CDR3 contains 15 residues. The CDR3 coding sequence is TGTGCCAGCAGTTACATCATGGCTACGAACACTGAAGCTTTCTTT. This gives the protein CASSYIMATNTEAFF.

The J gene is TRBJ1-2, the V gene TRBV11-2; D not resolved. Germline assignment: CDR1 SGHAT and CDR2 FQNNGV. The CDR3 consists of 13 residues. With 5 bases removed from V and 2 bases from J, the gap between germline ends came to 9 bases. As DNA, the CDR3 is TGTGCCAGCAGCGCTACAGCGAACTATGGCTACACCTTC. It translates to CASSATANYGYTF.

V is TRBV5-1 and J is TRBJ1-6; 10 bases line up with TRBD1. Germline lookup yields CDR1 SGHRS and CDR2 YFSETQ. The length of the CDR3 is 15 residues. With V trimmed by 3 bases and J by 8 bases, 5 bases remained unmatched. In DNA, the CDR3 is TGCGCCAGCAGCTCGGGACAGGGGTTTGATTCACCCCTCCACTTT. Translated, it gives CASSSGQGFDSPLHF.

The J gene is TRBJ2-7, the V gene TRBV14; weak D call: TRBD1 (6 bases). The V gene lost 0 bases and the J gene lost 4 bases, with 19 bases spanning the gap. Germline-derived CDR1 and CDR2 are SGHDN and FVKESK. The CDR3 covers 17 residues. CDR3 nucleotide sequence: TGTGCCAGCAGCCAAGATCTGGGGGCCCACGGTGGTTACGAGCAGTACTTC. Its translation is CASSQDLGAHGGYEQYF.

The chain carries TRBV6-5 and TRBJ2-1; D uncertain. The CDR3 length is 15 residues. Looked up from germline, CDR1 is MNHEY and CDR2 is SVGAGI. V shed 6 bases and J shed 1 base, with 13 bases lying between them. CDR3 sequence: CASSPMAASYNEQFF. In nucleotides, the CDR3 is TGTGCCAGCAGCCCGATGGCAGCTTCCTACAATGAGCAGTTCTTC.

The chain carries TRBV18 and TRBJ2-3; 7 bases are shared with TRBD2. The J segment lost 2 bases and the V segment lost 6 bases, leaving 8 bases of the junction unmatched. The CDR3 loop spans 15 amino acids. Germline V gene sequence: CDR1 KGHSH, CDR2 LQKENI. CDR3 DNA: TGTGCCAGCTCCCAACAAGCGGGGAACACAGATACGCAGTATTTT. Protein: CASSQQAGNTDTQYF.

V gene TRBV5-1 combines with J gene TRBJ1-2; 7 nucleotides match TRBD1. The germline V gene has CDR1 SGHRS and CDR2 YFSETQ. Trimming removed 2 bases from V and 2 bases from J; junction bases left unmatched: 6. This CDR3 is built from 15 residues. The CDR3 loop is CASSFHRGPNYGYTF. The CDR3 DNA follows: TGCGCCAGCAGCTTTCACAGGGGACCGAACTATGGCTACACCTTC. The variable domain in full, completed from reference TRBV5-1 and TRBJ1-2, reads KAGVTQTPRYLIKTRGQQVTLSCSPISGHRSVSWYQQTPGQGLQFLFEYFSETQRNKGNFPGRFSGRQFSNSRSEMNVSTLELGDSALYLCASSFHRGPNYGYTFGSGTRLTVV.

V and J are TRBV29-1 and TRBJ1-1; 10 bases are a match to TRBD1. Germline-derived CDR1 and CDR2 are SQVTM and ANQGSEA. This CDR3 is 13 amino acids long. Losses at the gene ends were 7 bases for V and 4 bases for J; bases not matched to a gene: 6. In DNA form, the CDR3 reads TGCAGCGCATGGGACAGGGGAGGCACTGAAGCTTTCTTT. Residues: CSAWDRGGTEAFF.

The gene calls are TRBV30 and TRBJ1-4, with a tentative D call TRBD1 (5 bases). The CDR3 length is 14 residues. V lost 5 bases and J lost 2, with 12 bases in between. Germline CDR1 GTSNPN, CDR2 SVGIG (reference sequence). In DNA, the CDR3 is TGTGCCTGGGGGGGACTCGACACTAATGAAAAACTGTTTTTT. Protein product: CAWGGLDTNEKLFF. Drawing the rest from reference TRBV30 and TRBJ1-4, the complete variable domain is SQTIHQWPATLVQPVGSPLSLECTVEGTSNPNLYWYRQAAGRGLQLLFYSVGIGQISSEVPQNLSASRPQDRQFILSSKKLLLSDSGFYLCAWGGLDTNEKLFFGSGTQLSVL.

The rearrangement joins TRBV5-1 to TRBJ1-5; D ambiguous. CDR1 and CDR2 (germline): SGHRS, YFSETQ. The CDR3 is 15 residues long. V gave up 0 bases and J gave up 10 bases, with 17 bases separating them. CDR3 in amino acids: CASSLGPSHEIPQHF. CDR3 DNA: TGCGCCAGCAGCTTGGGCCCCAGCCACGAAATACCCCAGCATTTT.

J is TRBJ2-1 and V is TRBV7-9; TRBD1 might be the D (6 bases). Trimming removed 5 bases from V and 2 bases from J, with 13 bases in between. This CDR3 comprises 15 residues. The germline CDR1 and CDR2 sequences are SEHNR and FQNEAQ (reference sequence). The CDR3 spells CASSPATGTYNEQFF. CDR3 nucleotides: TGTGCCAGCAGCCCCGCCACAGGGACCTACAATGAGCAGTTCTTC. Full variable domain (outside the CDR3, taken from reference TRBV7-9 and TRBJ2-1): DTGVSQNPRHKITKRGQNVTFRCDPISEHNRLYWYRQTLGQGPEFLTYFQNEAQLEKSRLLSDRFSAERPKGSFSTLEIQRTEQGDSAMYLCASSPATGTYNEQFFGPGTRLTVL.

This chain uses TRBV5-8 with TRBJ1-5; 9 nucleotides line up with TRBD1. Trimming cost V 3 bases and J 9 bases; bases outside gene matches: 16. The CDR3 covers 17 residues. Germline CDR1 reads SGHTS; CDR2 reads YDEGEE. The CDR3 protein is CASSSPRRGQGVRPQHF. As DNA, the CDR3 is TGTGCCAGCAGCTCCCCCCGGAGGGGACAGGGCGTCCGGCCCCAGCATTTT.

Only one count was recorded for this clone. The rearrangement uses TRBV5-6 and TRBJ2-1, with TRBD2 identical over 9 bases. CDR1 SGHDT and CDR2 YYEEEE come from the germline V gene. After removal of 0 bases from V and 9 bases from J, the junction contained 7 bases not matched to a gene. The CDR3 totals 15 residues. Written as DNA, the CDR3 is TGTGCCAGCAGCTTGGAATTAGCGGGAGAGACTGAGCAGTTCTTC. Protein product: CASSLELAGETEQFF.

The chain carries TRBV10-3 and TRBJ2-1, with 14 bases lining up with TRBD2. Unmatched junction bases numbered 8, after V lost 6 bases and J lost 10 bases. Per germline, CDR1 ENHRY and CDR2 SYGVKD. CDR3 length equals 15 residues. The CDR3 is CAISFGLAGGEEQFF. The CDR3 DNA sequence: TGTGCCATCAGCTTCGGACTAGCGGGGGGCGAGGAGCAGTTCTTC.

V is TRBV6-2 or TRBV6-3 and J is TRBJ2-7; 13 bases match TRBD2. The germline CDR1 and CDR2 sequences are MNHEY and SVGEGT. The CDR3 is 16 residues long. The trim removed 6 bases at V and 1 base at J, leaving 6 bases unmatched. The CDR3 DNA follows: TGTGCCAGCAGCCATGGGACTAGCGGGGAGTCCTACGAGCAGTACTTC. This sequence encodes CASSHGTSGESYEQYF.

In its sample, this clone was seen a few times. J is TRBJ2-7 and V is TRBV18; possibly TRBD1 for D (5 bases). The CDR3 length is 12 residues. V shed 5 bases and J shed 4 bases, with 9 bases lying between them. Germline CDR1 and CDR2: KGHSH and LQKENI. The CDR3 reads CASSSQEYEQYF. DNA for the CDR3: TGTGCCAGCTCATCACAGGAATACGAGCAGTACTTC.